Only a few counts were recorded for the clone carrying this T cell receptor beta chain. Its cognate antigen is unknown. Sequencing targeted expressed TCRB transcripts, as all isolated RNA had been reverse transcribed. Assay: immunoSEQ multiplex PCR; the TCRdb copy retains only in-frame clones and omits some. The table includes about 450,000 clones, 9.5% to 12% detected once. Every participating donor gave one draw, a heparinised blood sample averaging about 116 mL. Cell sorting via CD45RO/CCR7/CD25/CD127/CD95/CD27 was performed to obtain CD4+ naive, central memory, regulatory and stem cell-like memory cells. The data belong to a study of beta chain features in type 1 diabetes. Study observations and caveats: Insertion counts at VDJ junctions were lower in type 1 diabetes patients, who also showed more deletions there. Amplification by PCR could prefer shorter templates, with the same effect in patients and controls.

The sequencing sample was made of naive CD4+ T cells from blood. The sequence was obtained from a young woman in good health.

CDR3 loop: CATRPTKKETQYF. CDR3 nucleotides: TGTGCCACCAGGCCGACTAAGAAAGAGACCCAGTACTTC. The gene calls are TRBV15 and TRBJ2-5; a weak D match, TRBD2 (5 bases). The CDR3 extends over 13 amino acids. In germline, CDR1 is LNHNV, CDR2 YYDKDF (reference sequence). V lost 6 bases and J 3 bases, leaving 11 bases between the germline ends.